The entry below describes one T cell receptor beta chain. The sample originates from a study of blood T cell repertoires in COVID-19. Background on the study: Sites across the United States, Italy and Spain contributed samples from acute and convalescent COVID-19. PBMCs, B-cell-depleted T cells, or T cells provided the cDNA or gDNA that made up the material.

V lost 0 bases and J lost 4, with 20 bases in between. Germline V lookup: CDR1 KGHDR, CDR2 SFDVKD. CDR3 length equals 18 residues. In the authors' methods: Using reference gene primer amplification, nucleated cell counts were estimated. Measured with immunoSEQ multiplex PCR; TCRdb has only the in-frame clones, and not every one. D and trimming were read from the DNA, whereas the V and J calls and clone size are those reported in that table. Here the sample spans about 68,000 clones, 70% to 90% being singletons. The V gene is TRBV24-1, the J gene TRBJ2-5; tentative D call: TRBD1 (5 bases). The source is a man aged 50-60 years with acute or convalescent COVID-19. Material for sequencing was peripheral blood. As DNA, the CDR3 is TGTGCCACCAGTGATTTGCAGGGCGCAGGTTGGGGTGGAGAGACCCAGTACTTC. Amino acid sequence: CATSDLQGAGWGGETQYF.